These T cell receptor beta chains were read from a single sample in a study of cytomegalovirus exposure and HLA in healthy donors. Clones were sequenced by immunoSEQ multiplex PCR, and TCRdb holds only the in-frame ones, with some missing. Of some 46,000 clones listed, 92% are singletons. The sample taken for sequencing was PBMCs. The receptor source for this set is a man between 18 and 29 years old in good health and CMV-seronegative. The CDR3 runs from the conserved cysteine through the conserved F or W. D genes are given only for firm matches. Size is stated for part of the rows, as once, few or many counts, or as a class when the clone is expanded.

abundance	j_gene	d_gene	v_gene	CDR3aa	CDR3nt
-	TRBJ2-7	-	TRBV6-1	CASSAAGQTFGEQYF	TGTGCCAGCAGCGCCGCAGGACAGACCTTTGGCGAGCAGTACTTC
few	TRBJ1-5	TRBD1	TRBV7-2	CASSLSWGQGDQPQHF	TGTGCCAGCAGCTTAAGCTGGGGACAGGGGGATCAGCCCCAGCATTTT
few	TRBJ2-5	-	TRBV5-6	CASSLALDYLTQYF	TGTGCCAGCAGCTTGGCACTCGACTACCTGACCCAGTACTTC
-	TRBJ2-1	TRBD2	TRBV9	CASSVAVGGAYNEQFF	TGTGCCAGCAGCGTAGCCGTCGGGGGGGCCTACAATGAGCAGTTCTTC
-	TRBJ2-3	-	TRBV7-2	CASSPNLMTDTQYF	TGTGCCAGCAGCCCGAACTTAATGACAGATACGCAGTATTTT
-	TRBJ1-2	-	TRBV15	CATSRDRPSGLNYGYTF	TGTGCCACCAGCAGAGATCGCCCCTCAGGTTTAAACTATGGCTACACCTTC
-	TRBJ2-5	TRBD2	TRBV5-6	CASSPGRGGPQETQYF	TGTGCCAGCAGCCCCGGGCGGGGGGGGCCCCAAGAGACCCAGTACTTC
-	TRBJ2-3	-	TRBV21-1	CASPGRSPAGTIHGTDTQYF	TGTGCCAGCCCGGGCCGTTCTCCAGCGGGGACGATTCATGGGACAGATACGCAGTATTTT
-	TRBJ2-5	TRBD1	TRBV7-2	CASSLGRTGQETQYF	TGTGCCAGCAGCTTAGGGAGGACAGGTCAAGAGACCCAGTACTTC
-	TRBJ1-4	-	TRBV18	CASSPPGRQDEKLFF	TGTGCCAGCTCACCTCCGGGACGACAGGATGAAAAACTGTTTTTT
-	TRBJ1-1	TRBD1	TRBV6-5	CASSWTGGRSEAFF	TGTGCCAGCAGTTGGACAGGGGGACGGAGTGAAGCTTTCTTT
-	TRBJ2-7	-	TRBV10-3	CAISEPTTGHEQYF	TGTGCCATCAGTGAGCCAACGACAGGCCACGAGCAGTACTTC
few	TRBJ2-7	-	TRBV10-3	CAIRTGLNEQYF	TGTGCCATCAGGACAGGTCTGAACGAGCAGTACTTC
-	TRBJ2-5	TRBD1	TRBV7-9	CASSFGQAVETQYF	TGTGCCAGCAGCTTTGGACAGGCTGTGGAGACCCAGTACTTC
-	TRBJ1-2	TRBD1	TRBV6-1	CASSGTGDGYTF	TGTGCCAGCAGCGGGACAGGGGATGGCTACACCTTC
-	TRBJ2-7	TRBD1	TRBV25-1	CASSEYGGTGDYEQYF	TGTGCCAGCAGTGAATATGGGGGGACAGGTGACTACGAGCAGTACTTC
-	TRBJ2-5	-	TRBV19	CASSISGGLETQYF	TGTGCCAGTAGTATTTCTGGGGGGTTGGAGACCCAGTACTTC
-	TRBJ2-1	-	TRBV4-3	CASSQDRRRLEQFF	TGCGCCAGCAGCCAAGATCGTCGCAGGCTTGAGCAGTTCTTC
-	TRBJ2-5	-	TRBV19	CASSIDEGDPQETQYF	TGTGCCAGTAGTATAGATGAGGGGGACCCCCAAGAGACCCAGTACTTC
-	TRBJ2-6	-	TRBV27	CASSRNDGRGANVLTF	TGTGCCAGCAGTCGGAACGACGGGAGAGGGGCCAACGTCCTGACTTTC
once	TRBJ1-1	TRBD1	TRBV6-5	CASARDRGRPTEAFF	TGTGCCAGCGCCCGGGACAGGGGGCGACCCACTGAAGCTTTCTTT
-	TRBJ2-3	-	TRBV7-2	CASSSLAYRTDTQYF	TGTGCCAGCAGCTCGCTAGCGTACCGCACAGATACGCAGTATTTT
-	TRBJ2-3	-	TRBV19	CASSTGLISTDTQYF	TGTGCCAGTAGTACGGGACTGATTAGCACAGATACGCAGTATTTT
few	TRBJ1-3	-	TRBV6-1	CASSEAPPAGGNTIYF	TGTGCCAGCAGTGAAGCCCCCCCGGCGGGAGGAAACACCATATATTTT
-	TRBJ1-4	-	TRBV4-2	CASSQPDSSGEGLFF	TGTGCCAGCAGCCAGCCGGACAGTTCAGGAGAAGGTCTGTTTTTT
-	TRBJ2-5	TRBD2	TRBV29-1	CSVPIGGGQETQYF	TGCAGCGTTCCCATCGGGGGGGGGCAAGAGACCCAGTACTTC
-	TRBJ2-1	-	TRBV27	CASSLIQGYNEQFF	TGTGCCAGCAGTTTAATACAGGGTTACAATGAGCAGTTCTTC
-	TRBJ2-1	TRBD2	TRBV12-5	CASGLLAGGINEQFF	TGTGCTAGTGGTTTACTAGCGGGGGGGATAAATGAGCAGTTCTTC
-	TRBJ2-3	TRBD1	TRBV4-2	CASSQVSAGQGTDTQYF	TGTGCCAGCAGCCAAGTGAGCGCGGGACAGGGCACAGATACGCAGTATTTT
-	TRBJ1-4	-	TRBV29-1	CSVTGGTGNEKLFF	TGCAGCGTGACGGGTGGTACGGGTAATGAAAAACTGTTTTTT
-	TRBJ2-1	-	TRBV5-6	CASSFAGSNEQFF	TGTGCCAGCAGCTTTGCGGGGAGCAATGAGCAGTTCTTC
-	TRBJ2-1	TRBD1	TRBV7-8	CATRGQYNEQFF	TGTGCCACCCGGGGACAGTACAATGAGCAGTTCTTC
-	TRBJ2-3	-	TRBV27	CASSLWQDTDTQYF	TGTGCCAGCAGTTTATGGCAGGACACAGATACGCAGTATTTT
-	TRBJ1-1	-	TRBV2	CATHPRGRAAEAFF	TGTGCCACCCACCCAAGGGGCAGGGCCGCTGAAGCTTTCTTT
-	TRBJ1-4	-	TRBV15	CATSMEGGAEKLFF	TGTGCCACCAGCATGGAAGGAGGAGCTGAAAAACTGTTTTTT
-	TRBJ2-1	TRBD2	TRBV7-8	CASSRSGGAYNEQFF	TGTGCCAGCAGCCGTAGCGGGGGGGCCTACAATGAGCAGTTCTTC
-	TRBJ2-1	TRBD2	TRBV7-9	CASSLGLAGTDNEQFF	TGTGCCAGCAGCCTAGGACTAGCCGGAACCGACAATGAGCAGTTCTTC
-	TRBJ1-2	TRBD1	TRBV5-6	CASSLADRYNYGYTF	TGTGCCAGCAGCTTGGCGGACAGGTATAACTATGGCTACACCTTC
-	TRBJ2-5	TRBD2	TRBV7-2	CASSLASVGTSYQETQYF	TGTGCCAGCAGCTTAGCCAGTGTCGGGACTAGTTATCAAGAGACCCAGTACTTC
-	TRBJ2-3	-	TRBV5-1	CASSENAGDTQYF	TGCGCCAGCAGCGAGAATGCTGGAGATACGCAGTATTTT
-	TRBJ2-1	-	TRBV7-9	CASSGYGGRDYWSLEQFF	TGTGCCAGCAGTGGATATGGGGGCCGGGACTATTGGTCTCTTGAGCAGTTCTTC
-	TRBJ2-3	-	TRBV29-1	CSVVSSTDTQYF	TGCAGCGTCGTTTCCAGCACAGATACGCAGTATTTT
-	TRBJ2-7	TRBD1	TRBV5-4	CASSLAQGSSYEQYF	TGTGCCAGCAGCTTGGCACAGGGGAGTTCCTACGAGCAGTACTTC
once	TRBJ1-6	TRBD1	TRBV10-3	CAISGGQGRNSPLHF	TGTGCCATCAGTGGGGGACAGGGGCGGAATTCACCCCTCCACTTT
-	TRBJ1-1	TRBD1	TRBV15	CATSRDLLGQGNTEAFF	TGTGCCACCAGCAGAGATCTGCTAGGACAGGGGAACACTGAAGCTTTCTTT